Each of the 18 T cell receptor beta chains below was sequenced from the same sample in a study of blood T cell repertoires in COVID-19. Data came from immunoSEQ multiplex PCR; TCRdb stores just in-frame clones and leaves some out. The table has around 250,000 clones, over 80% seen once. Sequenced: PBMCs or T cells enriched from blood (not recorded which). All receptors come from a man aged 50 or older who had been exposed to COVID-19.

This clone has more than one count but fewer than ten. The chain uses TRBV2 and TRBJ1-1; 7 bases align to TRBD1. Germline CDR1 SNHLY, CDR2 FYNNEI. V lost 5 bases and J lost 0; bases outside the gene matches: 6. The CDR3 has 15 residues. The CDR3 reads CASSPLGQVNTEAFF. The CDR3 nucleotides read TGTGCCAGCAGTCCCCTCGGACAGGTGAACACTGAAGCTTTCTTT.

The chain has TRBV5-1 and TRBJ1-2; D not resolved. CDR3 size: 14 residues. V lost 4 bases to trimming and J lost 0 bases, with 10 bases between them. CDR1 and CDR2 (germline): SGHRS, YFSETQ. The CDR3 region is CASSGGRANYGYTF. CDR3 DNA sequence: TGCGCCAGCAGCGGAGGGAGGGCTAACTATGGCTACACCTTC.

V gene TRBV9 combines with J gene TRBJ1-4, with TRBD1 matching 8 bases. The CDR3 length is 17 residues. After removal of 0 bases from V and 5 bases from J, the junction contained 9 bases not matched to a gene. The V gene's germline CDR1 is SGDLS and CDR2 YYNGEE. CDR3 amino acids: CASSVAGTGTENEKLFF. DNA of the CDR3: TGTGCCAGCAGCGTAGCGGGGACAGGAACCGAAAATGAAAAACTGTTTTTT.

J is TRBJ1-1 and V is TRBV5-1; 9 bases are a match to TRBD1. The CDR3 loop spans 15 amino acids. The germline V gene has CDR1 SGHRS and CDR2 YFSETQ. Trimming took 2 bases from V and 1 from J; bases not matched to a gene: 3. The CDR3, as DNA: TGCGCCAGCAGCTTAGGGACAGGGAGGAACACTGAAGCTTTCTTT. It is translated as CASSLGTGRNTEAFF.

This clone was picked up a small number of times. The V and J genes are TRBV7-6 and TRBJ1-2; no clear D gene. This CDR3 has 12 residues. Between the trimmed V and J ends, which lost 4 bases and 7 bases, there was a span of 10 bases. The germline V gene encodes CDR1 SGHVS and CDR2 FNYEAQ. This chain's CDR3 is CASSSGSGGYTF. CDR3 bases: TGTGCCAGCAGCTCCGGGTCGGGTGGCTACACCTTC. Full variable domain (remainder filled in from reference TRBV7-6 and TRBJ1-2): GAGVSQSPRYKVTKRGQDVALRCDPISGHVSLYWYRQALGQGPEFLTYFNYEAQQDKSGLPNDRFSAERPEGSISTLTIQRTEQRDSAMYRCASSSGSGGYTFGSGTRLTVV.

The chain couples TRBV27 to TRBJ2-3, with 13 positions matching TRBD2. CDR1 and CDR2 (germline): MNHEY, SMNVEV (reference sequence). The junction had 10 bases not matched to a gene; V was cut back by 2 bases and J by 8 bases. The CDR3 runs to 17 residues. This CDR3 is CASSLIRTSGSYGTQYF. Written as DNA, the CDR3 is TGTGCCAGCAGTTTAATTCGGACTAGCGGGAGTTACGGTACGCAGTATTTT.

The CDR3 is CASSVPAGNTGELFF. The CDR3 DNA follows: TGTGCCAGCAGCGTACCAGCGGGAAACACCGGGGAGCTGTTTTTT. V and J are TRBV9 and TRBJ2-2; 7 bases are shared with TRBD2. The V and J ends lost 1 base and 2 bases, in that order; junction bases with no gene match: 2. The CDR3 covers 15 residues. Germline CDR1 SGDLS, CDR2 YYNGEE.

DNA of the CDR3: TGTGCCAGCAGCCAACCACGGGTAGGATCACCCCTCCACTTT. It is translated as CASSQPRVGSPLHF. The J gene is TRBJ1-6, the V gene TRBV3-1 (or the pseudogene TRBV3-2); D gene ambiguous. The CDR3 totals 14 residues. CDR1 and CDR2 from the germline V gene are LGHDT and YNNKEL (reference sequence). Deletions cut 2 bases from V and 10 bases from J, with 12 bases between.

The table lists this clone with a count of one. V usage is TRBV7-2 and J usage is TRBJ2-2; 8 nucleotides agree with TRBD2. The germline gives CDR1 SGHTA, CDR2 FQGNSA. V dropped 4 bases and J dropped 2; count of bases not matched to a gene: 9. CDR3 length equals 17 residues. CDR3 sequence: CASSSLPGGANTGELFF. DNA for the CDR3: TGTGCCAGCAGCTCCCTCCCCGGGGGGGCCAACACCGGGGAGCTGTTTTTT. Full variable domain (rest looked up from reference TRBV7-2 and TRBJ2-2): GAGVSQSPSNKVTEKGKDVELRCDPISGHTALYWYRQSLGQGLEFLIYFQGNSAPDKSGLPSDRFSAERTGGSVSTLTIQRTQQEDSAVYLCASSSLPGGANTGELFFGEGSRLTVL.

The J gene is TRBJ2-3, the V gene TRBV5-1, with 7 bases aligning to TRBD1. The CDR3 runs to 16 residues. Germline V CDR1 and CDR2: SGHRS, YFSETQ. The junction had 7 bases not matched to a gene; V was cut back by 0 bases and J by 3 bases. The CDR3 sequence is CASSLVRGQDTDTQYF. CDR3 sequence (DNA): TGCGCCAGCAGCTTGGTTAGGGGGCAAGATACAGATACGCAGTATTTT.

The gene calls are TRBV7-3 and TRBJ1-3; 9 nucleotides agree with TRBD1. The CDR3 has 15 amino acids. Trimming removed 4 bases from V and 2 bases from J; junction bases left unmatched: 3. Germline V lookup: CDR1 SGHTA, CDR2 FQGTGA. CDR3 sequence: CASSSGTGPGNTIYF. DNA of the CDR3: TGTGCCAGCAGCTCAGGGACAGGGCCTGGAAACACCATATATTTT.

The genes are TRBV7-8 and TRBJ1-3; D uncertain. Between the trimmed V and J ends, which lost 5 bases and 4 bases, there was a span of 6 bases. Germline V gene lookup returns CDR1 SGHVS and CDR2 FQNEAQ. The CDR3 is 12 residues long. The CDR3 sequence: CASSPSGNTIYF. The CDR3 bases are TGTGCCAGCAGCCCGAGCGGAAACACCATATATTTT.

This clone was seen only once. The chain combines TRBV4-2 with TRBJ1-4; D is perhaps TRBD1 (6 bases). The germline V and J ends were trimmed by 2 bases and 4 bases, with 14 bases remaining between them. The CDR3 runs to 16 residues. Per the germline V gene, CDR1 is LGHNA and CDR2 is YNFKEQ. The CDR3 DNA sequence: TGTGCCAGCAGCCAAACCGCAGGGGCTAATAATGAAAAACTGTTTTTT. This codes for CASSQTAGANNEKLFF.

The V gene is TRBV5-1, the J gene TRBJ1-5; 9 positions match TRBD1. Per germline, CDR1 SGHRS and CDR2 YFSETQ. The trim removed 4 bases at V and 6 bases at J, leaving 11 bases unmatched. The CDR3 sequence is 16 residues long. CDR3: CASSPGQGSVSQPQHF. The CDR3 DNA is TGCGCCAGCAGCCCTGGACAGGGGTCTGTCTCTCAGCCCCAGCATTTT.

The gene calls are TRBV7-3 and TRBJ2-2; 7 bases agree with TRBD1. The trim removed 5 bases at V and 7 bases at J, leaving 4 bases unmatched. From germline, CDR1 is SGHTA and CDR2 FQGTGA. The CDR3 sequence is 13 residues long. The CDR3 sequence: CASSTTGHGELFF. As DNA, the CDR3 is TGTGCCAGCAGCACGACAGGGCACGGGGAGCTGTTTTTT.

V usage is TRBV7-2 and J usage is TRBJ1-6, with a tentative D call TRBD1 (5 bases). This CDR3 is built from 14 residues. Between the trimmed V and J ends, which lost 5 bases and 3 bases, there was a span of 8 bases. Germline loops: CDR1 SGHTA, CDR2 FQGNSA. The CDR3 spells CASSDRGYNSPLHF. Here the CDR3 DNA reads TGTGCCAGCAGCGATAGGGGCTATAATTCACCCCTCCACTTT.

The chain recombines TRBV27 with TRBJ1-2, with D uncertain. This CDR3 is built from 16 residues. The germline V gene has CDR1 MNHEY and CDR2 SMNVEV (reference sequence). V gave up 5 bases and J gave up 4 bases, with 20 bases separating them. In DNA form, the CDR3 reads TGTGCCAGCAGTGAGTACAGAGAATCCCGGGGCTATGGCTACACCTTC. Translation gives CASSEYRESRGYGYTF.

This clone appeared a few times. The gene calls are TRBV5-1 and TRBJ2-7; the match to TRBD1 covers 7 bases. The CDR3 sequence is 14 residues long. Germline lookup yields CDR1 SGHRS and CDR2 YFSETQ. The ends lost 4 bases at V and 2 bases at J; junction bases unmatched: 6. CDR3 loop: CASSRQGYAYEQYF. In nucleotides, the CDR3 is TGCGCCAGCAGCAGACAGGGTTATGCCTACGAGCAGTACTTC.